The clone carrying this T cell receptor beta chain came up a few times. These data come from a study of blood T cell repertoires in COVID-19. Authors' data handling: Amplification with reference gene primers provided the estimates of nucleated cell counts. Repertoires were generated with immunoSEQ multiplex PCR, while TCRdb's copy carries only in-frame clones and drops some. V, J and clone size are those of that table, while D and trimming were read from the DNA. The sample lists fewer than 250,000 clones, around 86% occurring once. V shed 7 bases and J 8 bases; nucleotides not matched to a gene: 17. The CDR3 has 17 residues. The germline gives CDR1 SGHAT, CDR2 FQNNGV.

Sequencing was performed on PBMCs or T cells enriched from blood (not recorded which). The clonotype originates from a man aged 25-45 years in a cohort exposed to, infected with or recovered from COVID-19 (not recorded which). This chain uses TRBV11-2 with TRBJ1-6; 7 bases agree with TRBD1. CDR3 sequence reads: CASKLPKEQGSDSPLHF. CDR3 nucleotide sequence: TGTGCCAGCAAACTCCCTAAGGAACAGGGGAGCGATTCACCCCTCCACTTT.